The present entry profiles one T cell receptor beta chain with its context. These data are taken from a study of blood T cells in healthy people across ages. Combining a sample-barcoded 5' primer with a J-beta primer mix, a second PCR ran for roughly 7 to 12 cycles. One entry per CDR3 protein results from TCRdb running MiXCR on the 5' RACE reads. In the table there are about 1.4 million distinct CDR3 sequences, around 59% of which are singletons. This receptor was obtained from a man younger than 35 in good health. The source material was blood.

The CDR3 protein is CSVEGMGTF. The CDR3 region has the DNA TGCAGCGTTGAAGGGATGGGCACCTTC. The chain links TRBV29-1 to TRBJ1-2; no firm D call. V was pared by 1 base and J by 13 bases, with 7 bases between. The CDR3 is 9 residues long. Germline CDR1 reads SQVTM; CDR2 reads ANQGSEA.